Shown below are 24 T cell receptor beta chains from a single sample sequenced in a study of molecular identifiers for immune sequencing clone quantification. Using its own MiXCR run on the PCR reads, TCRdb lists one record per CDR3 protein. In the table there are 40,000 to 45,000 distinct CDR3 sequences, approximately 18% of which are singletons. The source material was naive CD8+ T cells from blood, with Jurkat cell RNA spiked in. Subset denoted: FACS-sorted CD8+CD4-CCR7+CD45RA+ naive T cells. Receptors were obtained from a human donor in good health. Some libraries in this study had Jurkat cell RNA spiked in.

This chain connects TRBV28 to TRBJ2-7; the D is unclear. The CDR3 runs 13 residues. Germline V gene lookup returns CDR1 MDHEN and CDR2 SYDVKM. Trimming stripped 4 bases from V and 2 bases from J, with 9 bases between. CDR3 sequence reads: CASSSRRAYEQYF. Written as DNA, the CDR3 is TGTGCCAGCAGTTCCAGGCGAGCCTACGAGCAGTACTTC.

Many counts were recorded for this clonotype. The chain couples TRBV4-3 to TRBJ2-6; no reliable D call. Germline V gene lookup returns CDR1 LGHNA and CDR2 YSLEER. V was clipped by 2 bases and J by 0 bases, with 5 bases between them. The CDR3 has 15 amino acids. This CDR3 reads CASSQLGSGANVLTF. In nucleotides, the CDR3 is TGCGCCAGCAGCCAACTGGGCTCTGGGGCCAACGTCCTGACTTTC.

This clonotype was seen repeatedly, ten times or more. V usage is TRBV18 and J usage is TRBJ2-1; tentatively, D is TRBD1 or TRBD2 (5 bases each). The CDR3 totals 15 residues. From germline, CDR1 is KGHSH and CDR2 LQKENI. Trimming shortened V by 9 bases and J by 0 bases, and 15 bases separated the two germline ends. DNA for the CDR3: TGTGCCAGTTCTCCGGGACCTAGCTCCTACAATGAGCAGTTCTTC. Protein: CASSPGPSSYNEQFF.

By its share, this clonotype is medium-sized. V and J are TRBV4-3 and TRBJ2-1; D uncertain. CDR3 length: 14 amino acids. The ends were cut back, 4 bases at V and 6 bases at J, with 13 bases in the middle. Germline CDR1 LGHNA, CDR2 YSLEER. The CDR3 loop reads CASSLLLEPNEQFF. The DNA of the CDR3 is TGCGCCAGCAGCCTTCTTCTAGAACCCAATGAGCAGTTCTTC.

Many counts were recorded for this clonotype. The rearrangement joins TRBV7-9 to TRBJ2-1, with D possibly being TRBD2 (6 bases). This CDR3 contains 15 residues. The germline gives CDR1 SEHNR, CDR2 FQNEAQ (reference sequence). V was cut by 4 bases and J by 1 base, with 11 bases left in between. CDR3 region: CASSSPSASYNEQFF. DNA of the CDR3: TGTGCCAGCAGCTCTCCTAGCGCATCCTACAATGAGCAGTTCTTC. The full variable domain, with the rest looked up from reference TRBV7-9 and TRBJ2-1, is DTGVSQNPRHKITKRGQNVTFRCDPISEHNRLYWYRQTLGQGPEFLTYFQNEAQLEKSRLLSDRFSAERPKGSFSTLEIQRTEQGDSAMYLCASSSPSASYNEQFFGPGTRLTVL.

This clonotype was observed at least ten times. The chain has TRBV6-2 or TRBV6-3 and TRBJ2-1; the D gene could be TRBD1 or TRBD2 (6 bases each). The CDR3 runs to 15 residues. Germline assignment: CDR1 MNHEY and CDR2 SVGEGT. Deletions cut 3 bases from V and 6 bases from J, with 15 bases between. DNA for the CDR3: TGTGCCAGCAGTTATCGTGACACGGGGGCCAATGAGCAGTTCTTC. This codes for CASSYRDTGANEQFF.

This clonotype was seen many times. The V gene is TRBV28, the J gene TRBJ1-2; D not certain. Germline loops: CDR1 MDHEN, CDR2 SYDVKM. This CDR3 is 11 amino acids long. V shed 2 bases and J shed 6 bases, with 4 bases lying between them. CDR3 sequence (DNA): TGTGCCAGCAGTTTACAGGATGGCTACACCTTC. This sequence encodes CASSLQDGYTF.

This clonotype occurred many times. V usage is TRBV28 and J usage is TRBJ2-5; 9 bases are a match to TRBD1. CDR1 is MDHEN and CDR2 is SYDVKM in the germline V gene. J lost 4 bases, V lost 5 bases, and 8 bases had no gene match. There are 15 residues in the CDR3. The CDR3: CASSDRGGGRETQYF. The CDR3 bases are TGTGCCAGCAGTGACAGGGGGGGAGGTCGAGAGACCCAGTACTTC.

This clonotype has a handful of counts. This chain uses TRBV6-5 with TRBJ1-4, with no clear D. Trimming stripped 2 bases from V and 8 bases from J, with 12 bases between. CDR3 size: 14 residues. The germline gives CDR1 MNHEY, CDR2 SVGAGI. The CDR3 loop reads CASSYPGQPEKLFF. The CDR3 DNA follows: TGTGCCAGCAGTTACCCTGGGCAGCCGGAAAAACTGTTTTTT.

This clonotype was found many times. V usage is TRBV7-8 and J usage is TRBJ2-2, with D unresolved. Germline V CDR1 and CDR2: SGHVS, FQNEAQ. The V end was cut by 1 base, the J end by 7 bases, with 4 bases between. CDR3 length equals 12 residues. Here the CDR3 reads CASSLVIGELFF. CDR3 DNA sequence: TGTGCCAGCAGCTTAGTTATCGGGGAGCTGTTTTTT.

This clonotype was counted ten times or more. The chain links TRBV7-9 to TRBJ1-5, with D possibly TRBD1 on 6 matching bases. With 4 bases removed from V and 4 bases from J, the gap between germline ends came to 14 bases. In germline, CDR1 is SEHNR, CDR2 FQNEAQ (reference sequence). The CDR3 has 15 residues. DNA of the CDR3: TGTGCCAGCAGCTCCACCGGACAGCGTAATCAGCCCCAGCATTTT. It specifies CASSSTGQRNQPQHF. The full variable domain, with the rest looked up from reference TRBV7-9 and TRBJ1-5, is DTGVSQNPRHKITKRGQNVTFRCDPISEHNRLYWYRQTLGQGPEFLTYFQNEAQLEKSRLLSDRFSAERPKGSFSTLEIQRTEQGDSAMYLCASSSTGQRNQPQHFGDGTRLSIL.

V usage is TRBV13 and J usage is TRBJ2-7; 9 nucleotides match TRBD2. Germline CDR1 is PRHDT and CDR2 is FYEKMQ (reference sequence). The CDR3 is 18 residues long. V shed 0 bases, J shed 8 bases, and the junction held 17 bases outside the gene matches. The DNA for the CDR3 is TGTGCCAGCAGCTTAGGACTAGACGTTGGCGGGAGGGCGTACAAGCAGTACTTC. Translated, it gives CASSLGLDVGGRAYKQYF.

This clonotype was observed many times. The rearrangement joins TRBV5-6 to TRBJ2-5, with a tentative D call TRBD1 (6 bases). Trimming cost V 1 base and J 2 bases, with 15 bases left between them. The germline CDR1 and CDR2 sequences are SGHDT and YYEEEE. This CDR3 comprises 16 residues. CDR3 nucleotides: TGTGCCAGCAGCTTGATCTCAGGGGACGGTCAAGAGACCCAGTACTTC. Translating gives CASSLISGDGQETQYF.

A note on this clonotype: A much larger clone differs by one base, so this may be a read error. This rearrangement joins TRBV7-9 to TRBJ2-2, with a possible D match to TRBD2 (6 bases). Trimming cost V 5 bases and J 8 bases, with 27 bases left between them. Looked up from germline, CDR1 is SEHNR and CDR2 is FQNEAQ (reference sequence). This CDR3 region has 18 residues. CDR3 DNA sequence: TGTGCCAGCAGCACCGTTAGCGGAGAGATGTGGATTCCGGGGGAGCTGTTTTTT. It codes for CASSTVSGEMWIPGELFF.

Points on this clonotype: A single base separates this from a much larger clone, so it may be a read error. This likely comes from a read error, as the CDR3 has no conserved phenylalanine or tryptophan at its end. The V call is TRBV19, the J call TRBJ1-1; D is uncertain. CDR3 length: 11 amino acids. V was cut by 7 bases and J by 5 bases, with 8 bases left in between. Per germline, CDR1 LNHDA and CDR2 SQIVND (reference sequence). CDR3 in amino acids: CASNTWTEAFI. The CDR3 DNA reads TGTGCCAGTAATACCTGGACTGAAGCTTTCATT.

V usage is TRBV20-1 and J usage is TRBJ2-7; possibly TRBD1 for D (5 bases). Germline loops: CDR1 DFQATT, CDR2 SNEGSKA (reference sequence). The CDR3 runs 16 residues. V dropped 6 bases and J dropped 3 bases, with 24 bases sitting between them. The CDR3 DNA reads as TGCAGTGCGGCGTCGACAGACGGTCCGTGGGGCTACGAGCAGTACTTC. Translation: CSAASTDGPWGYEQYF.

The rearrangement uses TRBV10-3 and TRBJ2-2; D not certain. The germline V gene encodes CDR1 ENHRY and CDR2 SYGVKD. The CDR3 has 16 amino acids. The germline V and J ends were trimmed by 2 bases and 0 bases, with 10 bases remaining between them. This CDR3 reads CAISEVWSSNTGELFF. The CDR3 DNA follows: TGTGCCATCAGTGAGGTTTGGTCGTCGAACACCGGGGAGCTGTTTTTT.

This clonotype was seen a few times. The chain is built from TRBV29-1 and TRBJ2-7; the D gene is possibly TRBD2 (5 bases). The CDR3 totals 10 residues. V was shortened by 4 bases and J by 6 bases, with 7 bases between the two germline ends. Per germline, CDR1 SQVTM and CDR2 ANQGSEA. The CDR3 nucleotides are TGCAGCGTTGGCGAGGGCGAGCAGTACTTC. Its protein is CSVGEGEQYF.

This clonotype appeared many times. The rearrangement joins TRBV28 to TRBJ2-7; 7 positions match TRBD2. After removal of 8 bases from V and 4 bases from J, the junction contained 11 bases not matched to a gene. The germline V gene encodes CDR1 MDHEN and CDR2 SYDVKM. The CDR3 covers 14 residues. The CDR3 here is CASRPTGGLYEQYF. Written as DNA, the CDR3 is TGTGCCAGCCGTCCGACGGGGGGTCTGTACGAGCAGTACTTC.

Of note for this clonotype: This sequence may be a read error, since a much larger clone differs from it by one base. The CDR3 DNA is TGTGCCAGCAGTTACTCGACAGAGTTAGAGCAGTTCTTC. Its translation is CASSYSTELEQFF. This chain connects TRBV6-5 to TRBJ2-1, with D perhaps TRBD1 (5 bases). This CDR3 comprises 13 residues. The V gene's germline CDR1 is MNHEY and CDR2 SVGAGI. V lost 0 bases and J lost 10, with 10 bases in between.

The V call is TRBV7-8, the J call TRBJ1-5, with D perhaps TRBD1 (5 bases). V was cut by 6 bases and J by 0 bases, with 18 bases left in between. The CDR3 runs 17 residues. Germline lookup yields CDR1 SGHVS and CDR2 FQNEAQ. The CDR3, as DNA: TGTGCCAGCAGTTTGAAATACGCCAGGGATAGCAATCAGCCCCAGCATTTT. Its protein product is CASSLKYARDSNQPQHF.

This clonotype was picked up a small number of times. CDR3 sequence: CAISARGDFTGELFF. CDR3 nucleotides: TGTGCCATCAGTGCCAGGGGGGATTTCACCGGGGAGCTGTTTTTT. The chain couples TRBV10-3 to TRBJ2-2; D perhaps matches TRBD1 (7 bases). CDR3 length equals 15 residues. V was shortened by 4 bases and J by 4 bases, with 13 bases between the two germline ends. Germline loops: CDR1 ENHRY, CDR2 SYGVKD.

This clonotype was seen many times. The V call is TRBV14, the J call TRBJ2-7; D not certain. The CDR3 covers 14 residues. Germline V CDR1 and CDR2: SGHDN, FVKESK. V was trimmed by 3 bases and J by 4 bases, leaving 13 bases between them. The CDR3 here is CASSHVGSTYEQYF. CDR3 coding DNA: TGTGCCAGCAGCCACGTCGGGTCAACTTACGAGCAGTACTTC.

This clonotype is medium-sized by share. The chain carries TRBV11-3 and TRBJ2-2; unclear D gene. CDR1 is SGHNT, CDR2 YENEEA, per germline. V gave up 0 bases and J gave up 2 bases, with 1 base separating them. There are 13 residues in the CDR3. CDR3 residues: CASSLDNTGELFF. The CDR3 nucleotides are TGTGCCAGCAGCTTAGATAACACCGGGGAGCTGTTTTTT.